Detailed here is one TCR beta chain. The antigen is undetermined. Time point denoted: blood at routine non-recurrence follow-up after resection. Tumor, nontumor lung or frozen PBMC supplied whole RNA, sequenced without sorting. This sample was included in a study of spatial heterogeneity in lung cancer. Study in general: The follow-up PBMC samples were sequenced whenever they were available. The median time to follow-up was roughly two years after resection. Across the raw uncorrected reads, a unique TCR and UMI combination was observed, on average, more than ten times.

Every molecule of TCR cDNA had its own unique molecular identifier. Each CDR3 protein is one row after TCRdb ran MiXCR on the 5' RACE reads. The sample lists around 110,000 distinct CDR3 sequences, 10% to 15% occurring once. Notes on the study in general: Ubiquitous, expanded tumor-derived TCRs were more frequently observed in blood at resection than at follow-up.

V lost 5 bases and J 2 bases, leaving 14 bases between the germline ends. CDR3 length equals 15 residues. This specimen was PBMCs, taken at follow-up. The chain links TRBV12-3 or TRBV12-4 to TRBJ2-3, with D possibly being TRBD1 (7 bases). The clonotype was recovered from a male donor with early-stage non-small cell lung cancer. CDR3 sequence: CASSPGDSNTDTQYF. The CDR3 nucleotides are TGTGCCAGCAGTCCGGGGGACAGCAACACAGATACGCAGTATTTT.